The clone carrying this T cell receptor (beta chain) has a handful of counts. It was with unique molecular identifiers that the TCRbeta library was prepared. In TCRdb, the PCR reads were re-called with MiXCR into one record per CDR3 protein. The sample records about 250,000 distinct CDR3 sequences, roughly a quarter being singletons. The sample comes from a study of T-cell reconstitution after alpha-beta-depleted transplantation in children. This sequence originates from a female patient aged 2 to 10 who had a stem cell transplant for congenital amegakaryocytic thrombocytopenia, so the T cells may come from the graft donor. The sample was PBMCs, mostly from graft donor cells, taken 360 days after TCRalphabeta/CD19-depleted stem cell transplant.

For the CDR3, the DNA is TGTGCCAGCAGTTACTCGTCTGGTGGCCGTGGTTCTAACTATGGCTACACCTTC. Its translation: CASSYSSGGRGSNYGYTF. The chain links TRBV6-5 to TRBJ1-2; D is undetermined. The CDR3 covers 18 residues. Deletions cut 0 bases from V and 0 bases from J, with 17 bases between. Germline V gene sequence: CDR1 MNHEY, CDR2 SVGAGI.